This is a list of T cell receptor beta chains from one sample in a study of blood T cell repertoires in COVID-19. The table came from immunoSEQ multiplex PCR; TCRdb's copy has only in-frame clones and leaves some out. In the table there are approximately 360,000 clones, roughly 90% of which are singletons. Sequenced material: PBMCs or T cells enriched from blood (not recorded which). Receptors were obtained from a woman in her thirties with acute COVID-19. Both conserved end residues are part of each CDR3. D genes are given only for firm matches. For some rows the clone size is stated as once, few or many, or as a class when expanded; others skip it.

TRBV11-2	TRBJ2-3	few	TRBD1	TGTGCCAGCAGCTTAGATAGGGACAGGCGTGGGACAGATACGCAGTATTTT	CASSLDRDRRGTDTQYF
TRBV5-1	TRBJ1-4	-	TRBD1	TGCGCCAGCAGCTCTATGGACAGGGGAAGAGAACTGTTTTTT	CASSSMDRGRELFF
TRBV24-1	TRBJ1-5	few	-	TGTGCCACCAGTGCAACGGGGGACAATCAGCCCCAGCATTTT	CATSATGDNQPQHF
TRBV2	TRBJ2-3	-	TRBD2	TGTGCCAGCAGACACCGGACTAGCGGGGGGGCCGAAGATACGCAGTATTTT	CASRHRTSGGAEDTQYF
TRBV19	TRBJ2-7	-	-	TGTGCCAGTAGTAGTGGTGGCAGGGTGGCCTACGAGCAGTACTTC	CASSSGGRVAYEQYF
TRBV6-5	TRBJ1-1	-	-	TGTGCCAGCAGTTACACATTGAACACTGAAGCTTTCTTT	CASSYTLNTEAFF
TRBV18	TRBJ1-1	few	-	TGTGCCAGCTCACTTCAGGGTTCTGACACTGAAGCTTTCTTT	CASSLQGSDTEAFF
TRBV19	TRBJ1-5	few	-	TGTGCCAGTAGTATCGGTGTTGGTCGTCAGCCCCAGCATTTT	CASSIGVGRQPQHF
TRBV12-3/TRBV12-4	TRBJ1-1	-	-	TGTGCCAGCAGCAAGCAGGGGACTGAAGCTTTCTTT	CASSKQGTEAFF
TRBV19	TRBJ1-6	-	-	TGTGCCAGTAGTATCACAGGATTGGGTTCACCCCTCCACTTT	CASSITGLGSPLHF
TRBV9	TRBJ2-3	-	-	TGTGCCAGCAGCGTATCAGGGACAGATACGCAGTATTTT	CASSVSGTDTQYF
TRBV12-5	TRBJ1-5	-	-	TGTGCTAGTGGCCCCGGCCAAGGTCCCGGGCAGCCCCAGCATTTT	CASGPGQGPGQPQHF
TRBV18	TRBJ1-4	-	TRBD1	TGTGCCAGCTCACCGGATCAGGGGGGAAGTGAAAAACTGTTTTTT	CASSPDQGGSEKLFF
TRBV10-2	TRBJ1-2	-	-	TGCGCCAGCAGAGAGACATCTGGCTACACCTTC	CASRETSGYTF
TRBV25-1	TRBJ1-1	-	TRBD1	TGTGCCAGCAGTGAATTAGGGACAGCGACTGAAGCTTTCTTT	CASSELGTATEAFF
TRBV9	TRBJ2-1	-	TRBD2	TGTGCCAGCAGCGTAGCTAGCGGGGGCTACAATGAGCAGTTCTTC	CASSVASGGYNEQFF
TRBV6-5	TRBJ1-2	-	-	TGTGCCAGTGCACCGGGGGGCAACTATGGCTACACCTTC	CASAPGGNYGYTF
TRBV18	TRBJ2-2	few	-	TGTGCCAGCTCACCACGCAGAACTGACTCGGTGGGTGTACCCGGGGAGCTGTTTTTT	CASSPRRTDSVGVPGELFF
TRBV2	TRBJ2-4	-	-	TGTGCCAGCAGTGCTCCTCCCGGCATTCAGTACTTC	CASSAPPGIQYF
TRBV7-2	TRBJ1-2	-	-	TGTGCCAGCAGCTTAGTAGGTCAGGTCTATGGCTACACCTTC	CASSLVGQVYGYTF
TRBV6-1	TRBJ1-5	-	-	TGTGCCAGCAGTGGACGACAGGAGGTGAGTTTAGCAAATCAGCCCCAGCATTTT	CASSGRQEVSLANQPQHF
TRBV3-1/TRBV3-2	TRBJ1-2	-	TRBD1	TGTGCCAGCAGCCTGGATCGGGACAGGGACTTCTATGGCTACACCTTC	CASSLDRDRDFYGYTF
TRBV12-3/TRBV12-4	TRBJ1-2	-	-	TGTGCCAGCAGTTTTCCCGGGATACAAGGCTACACCTTC	CASSFPGIQGYTF
TRBV24-1	TRBJ2-2	-	-	TGTGCCACCGAAGGAGGCTTCGGGGAGCTGTTTTTT	CATEGGFGELFF
TRBV6-2/TRBV6-3	TRBJ1-2	-	-	TGTGCCAGCAGTTACTCCGGGGAAATCTATGGCTACACCTTC	CASSYSGEIYGYTF
TRBV4-1	TRBJ1-1	-	TRBD1	TGCGCCAGCAGCCGGGGAGACAGGGAAGGCACTGAAGCTTTCTTT	CASSRGDREGTEAFF
TRBV12-3/TRBV12-4	TRBJ1-3	-	-	TGTGCCAGCAGTTTTTCGCAGGGAAACACCATATATTTT	CASSFSQGNTIYF
TRBV13	TRBJ2-5	-	-	TGTGCCAGCAGCTTGAGGTTGGAAGAGGACAGTATGTCCCAACCAGAGACCCAGTACTTC	CASSLRLEEDSMSQPETQYF
TRBV3-1/TRBV3-2	TRBJ1-3	-	-	TGTGCCAGCAGCCAAGGGCCATCGGGTGGTGGAAACACCATATATTTT	CASSQGPSGGGNTIYF
TRBV6-5	TRBJ1-3	-	-	TGTGCCAGCAGTTACACCCTAAGTACTGCCGGAAACACCATATATTTT	CASSYTLSTAGNTIYF
TRBV9	TRBJ2-1	-	-	TGTGCCAGCAGCGTAGCTTTGGGCAGGGGATTTGATGAGCAGTTCTTC	CASSVALGRGFDEQFF
TRBV5-1	TRBJ2-7	-	TRBD1	TGCGCCAGCAGCTTGGCCGACAGGGGGGACTCCTACGAGCAGTACTTC	CASSLADRGDSYEQYF
TRBV7-2	TRBJ2-2	-	-	TGTGCCAGCAGCTCGCAAGTCGACAGACCGGGCGGGGAGCTGTTTTTT	CASSSQVDRPGGELFF
TRBV6-5	TRBJ1-5	-	-	TGTGCCACCCGGGAGATCAATCAGCCCCAGCATTTT	CATREINQPQHF
TRBV27	TRBJ1-2	few	-	TGTGCCAGCAGTCCCAGGGGTGAGGTCTATGGCTACACCTTC	CASSPRGEVYGYTF
TRBV4-1	TRBJ1-1	-	-	TGCGCCAGCAGCCAAGGGCAGGGTATTGGAGCTTTCTTT	CASSQGQGIGAFF
TRBV4-2	TRBJ2-2	-	-	TGTGCCAGCAGCCAAGACAGGGGAGACACCGGGGAGCTGTTTTTT	CASSQDRGDTGELFF
TRBV5-1	TRBJ2-3	-	-	TGCGCCAGCAGCTCCAGCGGAGATACGCAGTATTTT	CASSSSGDTQYF
TRBV25-1	TRBJ1-1	-	-	TGTGCCAGCAGTGATGGCTTGGAAGCTTTCTTT	CASSDGLEAFF
TRBV5-1	TRBJ1-1	-	-	TGCGCCAGCAGCTTGGGACACCGCTCGAACACTGAAGCTTTCTTT	CASSLGHRSNTEAFF
TRBV18	TRBJ2-7	-	TRBD1	TGTGCCAGCTCACCAGTACCCCCCGGGACAGGGATCCGCGAGCAGTACTTC	CASSPVPPGTGIREQYF
TRBV21-1	TRBJ2-5	-	-	TGTGCCAGCAGCAAAGCGCGTGGGACTAGGATCAAGGGGCGAAAAGAGACCCAGTACTTC	CASSKARGTRIKGRKETQYF
TRBV7-9	TRBJ1-1	few	TRBD1	TGTGCCAGCAGCCGAGAAACAGGGGAGTACACTGAAGCTTTCTTT	CASSRETGEYTEAFF
TRBV19	TRBJ2-7	once	TRBD1	TGTGCCAGTAGTACGGGTTTGACAGGGGCCGGGGAGCAGTACTTC	CASSTGLTGAGEQYF
TRBV14	TRBJ2-1	few	-	TGTGCCAGCAGCCAAGACTGGAGGAGATGGAATGAGCAGTTCTTC	CASSQDWRRWNEQFF
TRBV7-9	TRBJ2-3	-	TRBD2	TGTGCCAGCAGCACTAGCGGGGGGCCAACAGATACGCAGTATTTT	CASSTSGGPTDTQYF
TRBV24-1	TRBJ1-1	-	-	TGTGCCACCAGTGACCGAAGGGGGGGGAACACTGAAGCTTTCTTT	CATSDRRGGNTEAFF
TRBV7-3	TRBJ2-2	-	TRBD1	TGTGCCAGCAGTCCGAGGGGGCAGATCTCAGCCGGGGAGCTGTTTTTT	CASSPRGQISAGELFF
TRBV6-1	TRBJ1-3	-	-	TGTGCCAGCAGTGAAGCGCCGCGGGGTTGGTCTGGAAACACCATATATTTT	CASSEAPRGWSGNTIYF
TRBV7-9	TRBJ1-4	-	-	TGTGCCAGCAGCTTCCCGGACGGGAAAGAAAAACTGTTTTTT	CASSFPDGKEKLFF
TRBV7-8	TRBJ1-2	-	-	TGTGCCAGCAGCTTAAGGGGATACGACTATGGCTACACCTTC	CASSLRGYDYGYTF
TRBV6-1	TRBJ1-6	-	-	TGTGCCAGCAGTGAAGAGGGTAGGGGATATTCACCCCTCCACTTT	CASSEEGRGYSPLHF
TRBV7-3	TRBJ2-1	-	TRBD2	TGTGCCAGCAGCCCCTCCGGGACTAGCGGGACCTACAATGAGCAGTTCTTC	CASSPSGTSGTYNEQFF
TRBV6-4	TRBJ1-6	many	-	TGTGCCAGCAGTGCCAGGGCCGATGGTTCACCCCTCCACTTT	CASSARADGSPLHF
TRBV5-6	TRBJ2-2	-	TRBD1	TGTGCCAGCAGCCCGGGGACAGGAGCGAACACCGGGGAGCTGTTTTTT	CASSPGTGANTGELFF
TRBV9	TRBJ2-4	-	TRBD1	TGTGCCAGCAGCGTATCAGGGGGCTTGGGGAACATTCAGTACTTC	CASSVSGGLGNIQYF
TRBV5-1	TRBJ2-1	-	TRBD2	TGCGCCAGCAGCTTGGCAGCGGGGCCATACAATGAGCAGTTCTTC	CASSLAAGPYNEQFF
TRBV7-9	TRBJ2-7	-	TRBD2	TGTGCCAGCAGCTTAGACGGGACTACCTACGAGCAGTACTTC	CASSLDGTTYEQYF
TRBV10-3	TRBJ1-4	-	-	TGTGCCATCAGTGAGTCTGAACAGGGAGACGAAAAACTGTTTTTT	CAISESEQGDEKLFF
TRBV27	TRBJ2-2	-	-	TGTGCCAGCAGTTTTGACGACAGGTTCACCGGGGAGCTGTTTTTT	CASSFDDRFTGELFF